This TCR beta chain was found in a study of T cells after posttransplantation cyclophosphamide. CDR1 is SGHTA and CDR2 is FQGTGA in the germline V gene. This CDR3 region has 12 residues. V lost 2 bases and J lost 11; bases outside the gene matches: 5. The method was immunoSEQ multiplex PCR; TCRdb's version includes in-frame clones alone and lacks a portion of them. The sample gives about 3,700 clones, about four fifths of which show up once; 56% is in the top ten. Study-wide results and caveats: Later blood repertoires were often dominated by clones from the donor CD8+ memory compartment. Blood and skin or GI T cell repertoires showed limited TRB overlap. Recipient CMV seropositivity and CMV reactivation strongly tracked TRB clonality.

Regarding this clone: No antigen is known for it.

Controls had myeloablative marrow grafts with methotrexate and calcineurin inhibitor, sampled at 1 year. The material sequenced was PBMCs, taken after allogeneic stem cell transplant with calcineurin inhibitor and methotrexate. The sequence was obtained from a female patient between 50 and 59 years old who received an allogeneic stem cell transplant from an unrelated donor, was CMV-positive, and had acute and chronic GVHD. Some of the T cells may derive from the graft donor. The chain combines TRBV7-3 with TRBJ1-1; 7 bases fit TRBD1. The CDR3 DNA is TGTGCCAGCAGCTTACGACAGGGTGAGGCTTTCTTT. It is translated as CASSLRQGEAFF. The whole variable domain, filled in from reference TRBV7-3 and TRBJ1-1, reads GAGVSQTPSNKVTEKGKYVELRCDPISGHTALYWYRQSLGQGPEFLIYFQGTGAADDSGLPNDRFFAVRPEGSVSTLKIQRTERGDSAVYLCASSLRQGEAFFGQGTRLTVV.